These 32 T cell receptor beta chains were sequenced from one sample in a study of cytomegalovirus exposure and HLA in healthy donors. The PCR used 60 Vbeta and 13 Jbeta primers. The method was immunoSEQ multiplex PCR; TCRdb's version includes in-frame clones alone and lacks a portion of them. The data contain some 140,000 clones, 55% to 75% of them singletons. The sample taken for sequencing was PBMCs. The origin of the receptors is a man in his forties or fifties in good health and CMV-seropositive.

The chain uses TRBV2 and TRBJ1-1, with D possibly matching TRBD1 (6 bases). The CDR3 is made up of 14 amino acids. The germline gives CDR1 SNHLY, CDR2 FYNNEI. The ends were cut back, 4 bases at V and 4 bases at J, with 13 bases in the middle. CDR3 loop: CASSGTGWRTEAFF. The CDR3 bases are TGTGCCAGCAGTGGCACAGGGTGGCGCACTGAAGCTTTCTTT.

The chain links TRBV6-1 to TRBJ1-2; no clear D. This CDR3 contains 14 residues. Between the trimmed V and J ends, which lost 6 bases and 5 bases, there was a span of 16 bases. CDR1 and CDR2 from the germline V gene are MNHNS and SASEGT. The DNA for the CDR3 is TGTGCCAGCAGCTTGGAGCCCGGGGTTTATGGCTACACCTTC. Its translation: CASSLEPGVYGYTF.

A single count supports this clone. The chain is built from TRBV2 and TRBJ2-7; TRBD1 aligns across 7 bases. V was pared by 7 bases and J by 1 base, with 10 bases of the junction left unmatched. The germline V gene encodes CDR1 SNHLY and CDR2 FYNNEI. The CDR3 sequence is 15 residues long. The CDR3 nucleotides read TGTGCCAGCACCCTGGACTCAGGGGGATCCTACGAGCAGTACTTC. This gives the protein CASTLDSGGSYEQYF.

This clone has just a few counts. The chain is built from TRBV5-1 and TRBJ2-3, with a weak D call TRBD2 (5 bases). Trimming removed 2 bases from V and 4 bases from J, with 11 bases in between. Per the germline V gene, CDR1 is SGHRS and CDR2 is YFSETQ. The CDR3 is made up of 14 amino acids. CDR3 DNA: TGCGCCAGCAGCTTTACTAGTCGGTCAGATACGCAGTATTTT. As protein: CASSFTSRSDTQYF.

The rearrangement links TRBV7-9 to TRBJ2-1, with 7 bases aligning to TRBD1. The germline V gene encodes CDR1 SEHNR and CDR2 FQNEAQ (reference sequence). The CDR3 is made up of 14 amino acids. Trimming cost V 5 bases and J 2 bases; bases outside gene matches: 3. CDR3 amino acids: CASSQQGPYNEQFF. The CDR3 DNA is TGTGCCAGCAGCCAACAGGGGCCCTACAATGAGCAGTTCTTC. Supplemented by reference TRBV7-9 and TRBJ2-1, the full variable domain reads DTGVSQNPRHKITKRGQNVTFRCDPISEHNRLYWYRQTLGQGPEFLTYFQNEAQLEKSRLLSDRFSAERPKGSFSTLEIQRTEQGDSAMYLCASSQQGPYNEQFFGPGTRLTVL.

The DNA of the CDR3 is TGTGCCAGCAGCTTAGCGGGAGGGCCGAGCAATGAGCAGTTCTTC. The encoded protein is CASSLAGGPSNEQFF. The chain has TRBV7-9 and TRBJ2-1, with 7 bases fitting TRBD2. The CDR3 length is 15 residues. Germline CDR1 SEHNR, CDR2 FQNEAQ (reference sequence). V lost 0 bases and J lost 6; bases outside the gene matches: 5. The full variable domain, with the rest looked up from reference TRBV7-9 and TRBJ2-1, is DTGVSQNPRHKITKRGQNVTFRCDPISEHNRLYWYRQTLGQGPEFLTYFQNEAQLEKSRLLSDRFSAERPKGSFSTLEIQRTEQGDSAMYLCASSLAGGPSNEQFFGPGTRLTVL.

The chain joins TRBV29-1 to TRBJ1-2; 7 positions agree with TRBD1. Germline V gene data show CDR1 as SQVTM and CDR2 as ANQGSEA. The trim removed 4 bases at V and 3 bases at J, leaving 11 bases unmatched. The CDR3 loop spans 15 amino acids. This CDR3 reads CSVGGVGGSDYGYTF. The CDR3 DNA is TGCAGCGTTGGGGGGGTAGGGGGCTCGGACTATGGCTACACCTTC.

This clone was counted between two and nine times. A read error may produce the germline difference seen at one junction end. CDR3 nucleotides: TGTGCTAGCAGCTTAGTGTCTACACCGGGGGGCGAGCAGTACTTC. Its protein product is CASSLVSTPGGEQYF. The chain uses TRBV7-7 and TRBJ2-7; 7 bases match TRBD2. Germline V gene data show CDR1 as SSHAT and CDR2 as FNYEAQ (reference sequence). The CDR3 is 15 amino acids.

The genes are TRBV9 and TRBJ2-1; no reliable D call. V was clipped by 0 bases and J by 4 bases, with 11 bases between them. The length of the CDR3 is 15 residues. Germline assignment: CDR1 SGDLS and CDR2 YYNGEE. The CDR3 nucleotides read TGTGCCAGCAGCGTAGGCGGTTGGCGGTACAATGAGCAGTTCTTC. It specifies CASSVGGWRYNEQFF.

The rearrangement uses TRBV7-2 and TRBJ1-2; tentative D call: TRBD1 (6 bases). CDR3 length: 13 residues. Trimming removed 2 bases at V and 9 bases at J, with 13 bases between. Germline V gene sequence: CDR1 SGHTA, CDR2 FQGNSA. The CDR3 here is CASSLSGGARYTF. As DNA, the CDR3 is TGTGCCAGCAGCTTAAGCGGGGGCGCCCGCTACACCTTC.

The chain employs TRBV4-1 and TRBJ2-5; TRBD1 aligns across 8 bases. Germline CDR1 is MGHRA and CDR2 is YSYEKL. The CDR3 contains 15 residues. J gave up 2 bases and V 1 base, and 3 bases lay outside the gene matches. The CDR3, as DNA: TGCGCCAGCAGCCAAGCGGACAGGGATCAAGAGACCCAGTACTTC. This sequence encodes CASSQADRDQETQYF.

The chain combines TRBV5-1 with TRBJ1-1; tentative D call: TRBD1 (5 bases). Germline V gives CDR1 SGHRS, CDR2 YFSETQ. The V end lost 4 bases, the J end lost 6 bases, and 16 bases lay between the germline ends. This CDR3 region has 14 residues. In DNA form, the CDR3 reads TGCGCCAGCAGCCTGGGGGGGACTATTTCTGAAGCTTTCTTT. It yields the protein CASSLGGTISEAFF.

The chain has TRBV19 and TRBJ1-5, with 7 bases fitting TRBD1. V lost 4 bases and J lost 2; bases outside the gene matches: 8. The CDR3 loop spans 16 amino acids. Germline V gives CDR1 LNHDA, CDR2 SQIVND (reference sequence). Here the CDR3 DNA reads TGTGCCAGTAGTAGGGACAGAGGTTCCGGCAATCAGCCCCAGCATTTT. Its protein is CASSRDRGSGNQPQHF.

DNA of the CDR3: TGTGCCAGCATCGTTAGGGGTGAAAACACCGGGGAGCTGTTTTTT. Its translation: CASIVRGENTGELFF. V and J are TRBV21-1 and TRBJ2-2; TRBD1, the D gene given by the table, was not confirmed from the DNA. TRBV21-1 represents a pseudogene. CDR3 length: 15 residues.

This clone came up a few times. The chain combines TRBV6-6 with TRBJ1-1; D unclear. The CDR3 totals 13 residues. CDR1 MNHNY and CDR2 SVGAGI come from the germline V gene (reference sequence). V lost 7 bases, J lost 1 base, and 10 bases lay in between. CDR3 sequence: CASNPRGNTEAFF. The DNA of the CDR3 is TGTGCCAGCAACCCCCGGGGGAACACTGAAGCTTTCTTT.

This clone has a single count. The rearrangement joins TRBV2 to TRBJ1-1, with D possibly matching TRBD1 (6 bases). V was clipped by 5 bases and J by 1 base, with 14 bases between them. CDR3 length: 15 amino acids. Germline V lookup: CDR1 SNHLY, CDR2 FYNNEI. The DNA of the CDR3 is TGTGCCAGCAGTTTACAGGGTCGGGGGAACACTGAAGCTTTCTTT. Translation gives CASSLQGRGNTEAFF.

This clone was recorded once. The genes are TRBV7-8 and TRBJ2-2; D unclear. The CDR3 spans 13 residues. Trimming left V 6 bases short and J 6 bases short, with 11 bases between. Germline values: CDR1 SGHVS, CDR2 FQNEAQ. This CDR3 is CASSFGLSGELFF. The CDR3 coding sequence is TGTGCCAGCAGTTTTGGGCTGTCCGGGGAGCTGTTTTTT.

The J gene is TRBJ1-2, the V gene TRBV4-2, with D unresolved. Germline V gene sequence: CDR1 LGHNA, CDR2 YNFKEQ. The CDR3 contains 14 residues. Trimming cost V 0 bases and J 4 bases, with 9 bases left between them. As DNA, the CDR3 is TGTGCCAGCAGCCAAGAGAAGGCGGTCTATGGCTACACCTTC. Translation gives CASSQEKAVYGYTF.

The chain links TRBV7-9 to TRBJ2-1; no definite D call. This CDR3 contains 11 residues. The germline V and J ends were trimmed by 4 bases and 7 bases, with 5 bases remaining between them. The germline V gene has CDR1 SEHNR and CDR2 FQNEAQ (reference sequence). The CDR3 nucleotides read TGTGCCAGCAGCTCTCTTAATGAGCAGTTCTTC. It encodes CASSSLNEQFF.

Only one count was recorded for this clone. The V gene is TRBV7-8, the J gene TRBJ2-1; TRBD2 matches 12 bases. Germline assignment: CDR1 SGHVS and CDR2 FQNEAQ. J lost 0 bases, V lost 5 bases, and 8 bases had no gene match. This CDR3 contains 18 residues. In DNA form, the CDR3 reads TGTGCCAGCAGCCTGGGACTAGCGGGCTTAAGCTCCTACAATGAGCAGTTCTTC. Translated: CASSLGLAGLSSYNEQFF.

The gene calls are TRBV7-9 and TRBJ1-6, with unresolved D. The CDR3 totals 13 residues. In germline, CDR1 is SEHNR, CDR2 FQNEAQ (reference sequence). The CDR3 reads CASSGDGNSPLHF. CDR3 DNA: TGTGCTTCATCCGGGGATGGGAATTCACCCCTCCACTTT.

This clone has a handful of counts. This chain joins TRBV14 and TRBJ1-6; 8 bases line up with TRBD1. Germline V lookup: CDR1 SGHDN, CDR2 FVKESK. With V trimmed by 4 bases and J by 10 bases, 6 bases remained unmatched. This CDR3 region has 14 residues. This CDR3 reads CASSLDRAWSPLHF. The DNA of the CDR3 is TGTGCCAGCAGCCTGGACAGGGCCTGGTCACCCCTCCACTTT.

This sequence joins TRBV5-4 and TRBJ2-1; D remains ambiguous. V was pared by 4 bases and J by 7 bases, with 9 bases between. The CDR3 is 12 residues long. Germline assignment: CDR1 SGHNT and CDR2 YYREEE (reference sequence). CDR3 protein: CASSLSYNEQFF. In DNA form, the CDR3 reads TGTGCCAGCAGCCTGAGTTATAATGAGCAGTTCTTC. The variable domain in full, with the rest retrieved from reference TRBV5-4 and TRBJ2-1, is ETGVTQSPTHLIKTRGQQVTLRCSSQSGHNTVSWYQQALGQGPQFIFQYYREEENGRGNFPPRFSGLQFPNYSSELNVNALELDDSALYLCASSLSYNEQFFGPGTRLTVL.

The chain employs TRBV5-6 and TRBJ2-1; TRBD2 aligns across 10 bases. CDR3 length equals 13 residues. Losses at the gene ends were 3 bases for V and 9 bases for J; bases not matched to a gene: 3. Germline V gene data show CDR1 as SGHDT and CDR2 as YYEEEE. The CDR3 protein is CASSSGLASEQFF. The CDR3 DNA reads TGTGCCAGCAGCTCGGGACTAGCGAGTGAGCAGTTCTTC.

The chain uses TRBV19 and TRBJ1-1; D is unresolved. The CDR3 covers 15 residues. V was cut by 1 base and J by 7 bases, with 16 bases left in between. Germline loops: CDR1 LNHDA, CDR2 SQIVND (reference sequence). CDR3 protein: CASSIGYSQPSEAFF. CDR3 bases: TGTGCCAGTAGTATAGGGTATTCCCAACCCAGTGAAGCTTTCTTT.

The J gene is TRBJ2-1, the V gene TRBV5-4; 10 bases align to TRBD2. Germline loops: CDR1 SGHNT, CDR2 YYREEE (reference sequence). V lost 2 bases to trimming and J lost 7 bases; unmatched junction nucleotides: 6. The CDR3 covers 15 residues. The CDR3 coding sequence is TGTGCCAGCAGCTTTAGCGGGAGGTTAGGGAATGAGCAGTTCTTC. Encoded protein: CASSFSGRLGNEQFF.

In this sample, this clone turned up a few times. This chain joins TRBV11-1 and TRBJ2-7; tentative D call: TRBD2 (5 bases). Germline CDR1 SGHAT, CDR2 FQDESV (reference sequence). The CDR3 extends over 15 amino acids. V gave up 5 bases and J gave up 7 bases, with 21 bases separating them. CDR3 sequence reads: CASSRRTAPYVEQYF. In DNA form, the CDR3 reads TGTGCCAGCAGCAGAAGGACTGCACCCTACGTAGAGCAGTACTTC.

The rearrangement links TRBV6-5 to TRBJ2-5; D not certain. Germline V gives CDR1 MNHEY, CDR2 SVGAGI. V was trimmed by 2 bases and J by 0 bases, leaving 7 bases between them. This CDR3 comprises 14 residues. The chain's CDR3 is CASSYGHYQETQYF. The CDR3 DNA sequence: TGTGCCAGCAGTTACGGGCATTACCAAGAGACCCAGTACTTC.

This clone showed up just a few times. The rearrangement joins TRBV28 to TRBJ1-3; D not resolved. The CDR3 extends over 19 amino acids. CDR1 and CDR2 from the germline V gene are MDHEN and SYDVKM. Trimming pared 3 bases from V and 1 base from J, leaving 22 bases between. CDR3 residues: CASSFNFPWTLPSGNTIYF. CDR3 sequence (DNA): TGTGCCAGCAGTTTTAACTTCCCCTGGACTCTTCCTTCTGGAAACACCATATATTTT. Looking up the rest from reference TRBV28 and TRBJ1-3 gives the full variable domain: DVKVTQSSRYLVKRTGEKVFLECVQDMDHENMFWYRQDPGLGLRLIYFSYDVKMKEKGDIPEGYSVSREKKERFSLILESASTNQTSMYLCASSFNFPWTLPSGNTIYFGEGSWLTVV.

The chain combines TRBV7-9 with TRBJ2-2; 8 bases match TRBD2. V lost 11 bases, J lost 0 bases, and 17 bases stayed unmatched. CDR3 length equals 18 residues. Germline V lookup: CDR1 SEHNR, CDR2 FQNEAQ (reference sequence). This CDR3 reads CAFPGGSDAYANTGELFF. The CDR3 nucleotides read TGTGCCTTTCCGGGAGGGAGTGACGCGTATGCGAACACCGGGGAGCTGTTTTTT.

V gene TRBV2 combines with J gene TRBJ2-1; D may be TRBD2 (6 bases). This CDR3 is built from 10 residues. V shed 4 bases and J shed 12 bases, with 7 bases lying between them. Germline assignment: CDR1 SNHLY and CDR2 FYNNEI. The CDR3 is CASSVGGQFF. DNA of the CDR3: TGTGCCAGCAGTGTGGGGGGGCAGTTCTTC.

This chain links TRBV2 with TRBJ2-7, with D possibly TRBD1 on 5 matching bases. This CDR3 has 13 amino acids. Germline loops: CDR1 SNHLY, CDR2 FYNNEI. V lost 5 bases and J lost 2, with 10 bases in between. CDR3 amino acids: CASSRQTAYEQYF. DNA for the CDR3: TGTGCCAGCAGTCGACAGACCGCCTACGAGCAGTACTTC.